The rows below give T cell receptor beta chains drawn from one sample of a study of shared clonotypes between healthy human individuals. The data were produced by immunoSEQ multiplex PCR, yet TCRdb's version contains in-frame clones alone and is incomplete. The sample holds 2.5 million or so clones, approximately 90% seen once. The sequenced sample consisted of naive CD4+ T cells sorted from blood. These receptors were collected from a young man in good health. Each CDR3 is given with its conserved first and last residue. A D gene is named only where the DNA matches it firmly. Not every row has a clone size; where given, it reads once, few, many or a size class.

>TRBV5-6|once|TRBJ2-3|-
TGTGCCAGCAGCTTGGTGTCGCGGAAAAGCACAGATACGCAGTATTTT
CASSLVSRKSTDTQYF
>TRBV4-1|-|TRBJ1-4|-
TGCGCCAGCAGCCAAGATGGCGGGGAGAAGAATGAAAAACTGTTTTTT
CASSQDGGEKNEKLFF
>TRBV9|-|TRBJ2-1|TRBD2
TGTGCCAGCAGCGTCCAAGGACTAGCGGGCCAAAGCTCCTACAATGAGCAGTTCTTC
CASSVQGLAGQSSYNEQFF
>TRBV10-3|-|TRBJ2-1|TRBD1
TGTGCCATCGGACAGGGAGGCGATGAGCAGTTCTTC
CAIGQGGDEQFF
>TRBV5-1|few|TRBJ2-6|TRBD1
TGCGCCAGCAGCCCAGGACAGGGTCCGTCCAACGTCCTGACTTTC
CASSPGQGPSNVLTF
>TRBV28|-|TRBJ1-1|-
TGTGCCAGCAGTTGGACAGAGAACACTGAAGCTTTCTTT
CASSWTENTEAFF
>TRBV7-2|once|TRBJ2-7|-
TGTGCCAGCCATCCGGTCCAGGGTTACGAGCAGTACTTC
CASHPVQGYEQYF
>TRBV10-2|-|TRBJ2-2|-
TGCGCCACGAGGGGTGGGACCGGGGAGCTGTTTTTT
CATRGGTGELFF
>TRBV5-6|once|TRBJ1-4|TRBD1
TGTGCCAGCAGCTTGTCTCGGGACAGGGTTGAACGCGAAAAACTGTTTTTT
CASSLSRDRVEREKLFF
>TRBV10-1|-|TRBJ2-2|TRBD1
TGCGCCAGCAGTGACGGGACAGGGGCCGGGGAGCTGTTTTTT
CASSDGTGAGELFF